These T cell receptor beta chains were read from a single sample in a study of T cells in Graves' hyperthyroidism and ophthalmopathy. TCRdb passed the multiplex PCR reads through MiXCR, listing each CDR3 protein once. The sample includes about 700,000 distinct CDR3 sequences, about 45% of them seen just once. Material for sequencing was peripheral blood or thyroid tissue (not recorded which). The receptors derive from an adult man with Graves' disease, either hyperthyroidism or ophthalmopathy (not recorded which). Both conserved end residues are part of each CDR3. A D gene is named only where the DNA matches it firmly. Clone size is given for some rows only: seen once, a few or many times, or a class if the clone is expanded.

clone_size: -
v_call: TRBV12-3/TRBV12-4
d_call: -
j_call: TRBJ1-4
cdr3_aa: CASSRDSNEKLLF
cdr3_nt: TGTGCCAGCAGTCGGGACTCTAATGAAAAACTGCTTTTT

clone_size: -
v_call: TRBV16
d_call: -
j_call: TRBJ1-2
cdr3_aa: CASSQRVQGSYGYTF
cdr3_nt: TGTGCCAGCAGCCAAAGGGTACAGGGATCCTATGGCTACACCTTC

clone_size: -
v_call: TRBV15
d_call: TRBD1
j_call: TRBJ1-4
cdr3_aa: CATSRDSGTGNEKLFF
cdr3_nt: TGTGCCACCAGCAGAGATAGCGGGACAGGGAATGAAAAACTGTTTTTT

clone_size: few
v_call: TRBV5-6
d_call: -
j_call: TRBJ2-7
cdr3_aa: CASSLWQGVYEQYF
cdr3_nt: TGTGCCAGCAGCTTGTGGCAGGGTGTGTACGAGCAGTACTTC

clone_size: -
v_call: TRBV2
d_call: -
j_call: TRBJ1-3
cdr3_aa: CASSGLYRSSGNTIYF
cdr3_nt: TGTGCCAGCAGTGGTCTTTACAGGTCTTCTGGAAACACCATATATTTT

clone_size: -
v_call: TRBV25-1
d_call: TRBD1
j_call: TRBJ2-5
cdr3_aa: CASSARTGQETQYF
cdr3_nt: TGTGCCAGCAGTGCCAGGACAGGTCAAGAGACCCAGTACTTC

clone_size: few
v_call: TRBV10-3
d_call: TRBD1
j_call: TRBJ2-7
cdr3_aa: CASSLQGTGGYEQYF
cdr3_nt: TGTGCCAGCAGCCTACAGGGGACAGGGGGCTACGAGCAGTACTTC

clone_size: -
v_call: TRBV10-3
d_call: TRBD1
j_call: TRBJ2-7
cdr3_aa: CAISEGNQGDRTYEQYF
cdr3_nt: TGTGCCATCAGTGAGGGAAATCAGGGGGACAGGACCTACGAGCAGTACTTC

clone_size: -
v_call: TRBV7-2
d_call: -
j_call: TRBJ1-1
cdr3_aa: CASSLEARVRAEAFF
cdr3_nt: TGTGCCAGCAGCTTAGAGGCGAGGGTCCGCGCTGAAGCTTTCTTT

clone_size: -
v_call: TRBV5-1
d_call: TRBD1
j_call: TRBJ2-7
cdr3_aa: CASSSPGQGRQQYF
cdr3_nt: TGCGCCAGCAGCTCACCGGGACAGGGGCGGCAGCAGTACTTC

clone_size: -
v_call: TRBV10-2
d_call: -
j_call: TRBJ1-3
cdr3_aa: CASSHGTRQFFGNTIYF
cdr3_nt: TGCGCCAGCAGTCACGGGACACGCCAGTTCTTCGGAAACACCATATATTTT

clone_size: -
v_call: TRBV6-5
d_call: -
j_call: TRBJ1-1
cdr3_aa: CASSYGAVGEAFF
cdr3_nt: TGTGCCAGCAGTTACGGGGCAGTAGGTGAAGCTTTCTTT

clone_size: -
v_call: TRBV10-3
d_call: TRBD2
j_call: TRBJ2-7
cdr3_aa: CAISDPSGRVYKQYF
cdr3_nt: TGTGCCATCAGCGACCCTAGCGGGAGGGTCTACAAGCAGTACTTC

clone_size: few
v_call: TRBV7-2
d_call: TRBD1
j_call: TRBJ1-1
cdr3_aa: CASSLENRGNTEAFF
cdr3_nt: TGTGCCAGCAGCTTAGAGAACAGGGGGAACACTGAAGCTTTCTTT

clone_size: -
v_call: TRBV6-6
d_call: -
j_call: TRBJ1-2
cdr3_aa: CASSEGIGYTF
cdr3_nt: TGTGCCAGCAGTGAAGGGATCGGCTACACCTTC

clone_size: -
v_call: TRBV7-9
d_call: -
j_call: TRBJ1-2
cdr3_aa: CASSSSTGFIMGNYGYTF
cdr3_nt: TGTGCCAGCAGCTCAAGTACAGGGTTTATAATGGGTAACTATGGCTACACCTTC

clone_size: many
v_call: TRBV11-2
d_call: -
j_call: TRBJ2-5
cdr3_aa: CASSLDPGIGETQYF
cdr3_nt: TGTGCCAGCAGCTTAGATCCGGGAATTGGAGAGACCCAGTACTTC

clone_size: many
v_call: TRBV2
d_call: -
j_call: TRBJ1-2
cdr3_aa: CASRATESYGYTF
cdr3_nt: TGTGCCAGCAGGGCGACAGAAAGCTATGGCTACACCTTC

clone_size: -
v_call: TRBV7-2
d_call: TRBD2
j_call: TRBJ2-7
cdr3_aa: CAGSPDLAGGGEQYF
cdr3_nt: TGTGCCGGCAGCCCAGATCTAGCGGGAGGGGGCGAGCAGTACTTC

clone_size: -
v_call: TRBV29-1
d_call: TRBD1
j_call: TRBJ2-5
cdr3_aa: CSVEGQGTVEETQYF
cdr3_nt: TGCAGCGTTGAAGGACAGGGGACCGTTGAAGAGACCCAGTACTTC

clone_size: many
v_call: TRBV2
d_call: -
j_call: TRBJ1-2
cdr3_aa: CASSPLRGGYGYTF
cdr3_nt: TGTGCCAGCAGTCCTCTCCGGGGAGGCTATGGCTACACCTTC

clone_size: many
v_call: TRBV7-2
d_call: -
j_call: TRBJ1-2
cdr3_aa: CASSLSGPLGYTF
cdr3_nt: TGTGCCAGCAGCTTATCAGGCCCTCTTGGCTACACCTTC

clone_size: -
v_call: TRBV29-1
d_call: -
j_call: TRBJ2-7
cdr3_aa: CSYSNTGQSYEQYF
cdr3_nt: TGCAGTTACTCGAACACAGGTCAATCCTACGAGCAGTACTTC

clone_size: -
v_call: TRBV29-1
d_call: TRBD1
j_call: TRBJ1-1
cdr3_aa: CSVPYLGQGGTEAFF
cdr3_nt: TGCAGCGTTCCCTACCTGGGACAGGGCGGCACTGAAGCTTTCTTT

clone_size: -
v_call: TRBV20-1
d_call: -
j_call: TRBJ2-7
cdr3_aa: CSARDAELTYYEQYF
cdr3_nt: TGCAGTGCTAGAGATGCGGAACTAACATACTACGAGCAGTACTTC

clone_size: -
v_call: TRBV10-2
d_call: TRBD1
j_call: TRBJ2-7
cdr3_aa: CASRGGTGEQQYF
cdr3_nt: TGCGCCAGCAGGGGTGGGACAGGGGAACAGCAGTACTTC

clone_size: -
v_call: TRBV12-3/TRBV12-4
d_call: -
j_call: TRBJ1-1
cdr3_aa: CASSFPTNTEAFF
cdr3_nt: TGTGCCAGCAGTTTCCCTACGAACACTGAAGCTTTCTTT

clone_size: -
v_call: TRBV20-1
d_call: TRBD2
j_call: TRBJ2-7
cdr3_aa: CSAKPHAGLADSYEQYF
cdr3_nt: TGCAGTGCTAAACCTCACGCGGGACTAGCGGACTCCTACGAGCAGTACTTC

clone_size: few
v_call: TRBV20-1
d_call: TRBD1
j_call: TRBJ1-5
cdr3_aa: CSAGQGVSNQPQHF
cdr3_nt: TGCAGTGCCGGGCAGGGGGTGAGCAATCAGCCCCAGCATTTT

clone_size: -
v_call: TRBV2
d_call: TRBD1
j_call: TRBJ2-7
cdr3_aa: CASSDRDRKILEQYF
cdr3_nt: TGTGCCAGCAGTGATCGGGACAGGAAAATTTTAGAGCAGTACTTC

clone_size: -
v_call: TRBV4-3
d_call: -
j_call: TRBJ1-1
cdr3_aa: CASSLRDYDTEAFF
cdr3_nt: TGCGCCAGCAGCCTCAGGGATTATGACACTGAAGCTTTCTTT

clone_size: once
v_call: TRBV20-1
d_call: -
j_call: TRBJ2-5
cdr3_aa: CSARNGRRAEETQYF
cdr3_nt: TGCAGTGCTAGAAATGGGAGAAGGGCGGAAGAGACCCAGTACTTC

clone_size: -
v_call: TRBV5-8
d_call: TRBD2
j_call: TRBJ2-3
cdr3_aa: CASSLGLAGADTQYF
cdr3_nt: TGTGCCAGCAGCTTGGGACTAGCGGGGGCAGATACGCAGTATTTT